This passage covers 23 T cell receptor beta chains from one sample sequenced in a study of cytotoxic CD8 clonotypes in ibrutinib-treated CLL. Here immunoSEQ multiplex PCR was the method, and the copy in TCRdb shows in-frame clones only, minus some. The table records about 44,000 clones, approximately 70% of them present only once. The sequencing used PBMCs, collected after 12 months of ibrutinib treatment. The receptors were sampled from a human donor with chronic lymphocytic leukemia.

This clone has only a few counts. The V call is TRBV5-4, the J call TRBJ2-3; D gene ambiguous. The V gene lost 4 bases and the J gene lost 3 bases, with 3 bases spanning the gap. Looked up from germline, CDR1 is SGHNT and CDR2 is YYREEE (reference sequence). CDR3 length equals 11 residues. As DNA, the CDR3 is TGTGCCAGCAGCCGGACAGATACGCAGTATTTT. Translation: CASSRTDTQYF. The full variable domain, with the rest looked up from reference TRBV5-4 and TRBJ2-3, is ETGVTQSPTHLIKTRGQQVTLRCSSQSGHNTVSWYQQALGQGPQFIFQYYREEENGRGNFPPRFSGLQFPNYSSELNVNALELDDSALYLCASSRTDTQYFGPGTRLTVL.

This clone showed up just once. The V and J genes are TRBV21-1 and TRBJ2-1; the table's D call of TRBD2 was not tested on the DNA. TRBV21-1 is shown as a pseudogene. The CDR3 covers 16 residues. The CDR3 sequence: CASSKGSQREGSEQFF. The CDR3 DNA sequence: TGTGCCAGCAGCAAAGGTTCCCAGCGGGAGGGCTCTGAGCAGTTCTTC.

This clone was picked up a small number of times. This rearrangement joins TRBV2 to TRBJ2-1; the match to TRBD1 covers 7 bases. The CDR3 spans 12 residues. The V gene's germline CDR1 is SNHLY and CDR2 FYNNEI. Trimming removed 6 bases from V and 10 bases from J; junction bases left unmatched: 6. CDR3 DNA: TGTGCCAGCAGGAGAGGGGGCTTCGAGCAGTTCTTC. It translates to CASRRGGFEQFF.

The chain joins TRBV19 to TRBJ2-3; TRBD1 aligns across 8 bases. Germline V lookup: CDR1 LNHDA, CDR2 SQIVND (reference sequence). The junction had 12 bases not matched to a gene; V was cut back by 6 bases and J by 4 bases. The CDR3 length is 16 residues. The CDR3 spells CASRLTGGIGADTQYF. Written as DNA, the CDR3 is TGTGCCAGTAGGCTTACAGGGGGAATCGGGGCAGATACGCAGTATTTT. Full variable domain (missing parts from reference TRBV19 and TRBJ2-3): DGGITQSPKYLFRKEGQNVTLSCEQNLNHDAMYWYRQDPGQGLRLIYYSQIVNDFQKGDIAEGYSVSREKKESFPLTVTSAQKNPTAFYLCASRLTGGIGADTQYFGPGTRLTVL.

V gene TRBV7-9 combines with J gene TRBJ2-5; perhaps D is TRBD1 or TRBD2 (6 bases each). The V gene lost 2 bases and the J gene lost 3 bases, with 10 bases spanning the gap. This CDR3 has 14 residues. The germline V gene has CDR1 SEHNR and CDR2 FQNEAQ (reference sequence). The CDR3 DNA follows: TGTGCCAGCAGCTTAACGAGGGGGGAAGAGACCCAGTACTTC. Translated, it gives CASSLTRGEETQYF.

CDR3 sequence reads: CATSRVDGITTDTQYF. The CDR3 DNA reads TGTGCCACCAGCAGAGTGGACGGGATAACCACAGATACGCAGTATTTT. The genes are TRBV15 and TRBJ2-3, with a weak D call TRBD2 (5 bases). Trimming stripped 1 base from V and 2 bases from J, with 13 bases between. Germline-derived CDR1 and CDR2 are LNHNV and YYDKDF (reference sequence). The CDR3 is 16 amino acids.

As to this clone: The junction and the germline gene differ at one end; a read error may be behind it. CDR3 loop: CASSRGQGGSTIYF. The CDR3 nucleotides read TGTGCCAGCAGTCGAGGACAGGGGGGAAGCACCATATATTTT. The chain has TRBV11-2 and TRBJ1-3; TRBD1 matches at 10 bases. This CDR3 is built from 14 residues. From germline, CDR1 is SGHAT and CDR2 FQNNGV.

The chain recombines TRBV9 with TRBJ2-2; D gene ambiguous. This CDR3 spans 15 amino acids. The germline V gene encodes CDR1 SGDLS and CDR2 YYNGEE. Deletions cut 5 bases from V and 6 bases from J, with 17 bases between. The CDR3 bases are TGTGCCAGCAGAGAAAACCCTGCCCACCCCGGGGAGCTGTTTTTT. Encoded protein: CASRENPAHPGELFF.

The V call is TRBV18, the J call TRBJ2-1; D is unclear. The V end was cut by 2 bases, the J end by 5 bases, with 10 bases between. This CDR3 comprises 14 residues. CDR1 and CDR2 from the germline V gene are KGHSH and LQKENI. Here the CDR3 reads CASSPSLGDNEQFF. The CDR3 DNA sequence: TGTGCCAGCTCACCAAGTCTCGGCGACAATGAGCAGTTCTTC.

This chain joins TRBV5-1 and TRBJ2-1, with 13 bases that match TRBD2. The CDR3 loop spans 16 amino acids. V dropped 3 bases and J dropped 1; count of bases not matched to a gene: 1. Germline V gene sequence: CDR1 SGHRS, CDR2 YFSETQ. The CDR3 DNA follows: TGCGCCAGCAGCTGGACTAGCGGGAGATCCTACAATGAGCAGTTCTTC. It codes for CASSWTSGRSYNEQFF.

This clone has only a few counts. The genes are TRBV29-1 and TRBJ1-1; D uncertain. CDR1 SQVTM and CDR2 ANQGSEA come from the germline V gene. Trimming pared 5 bases from V and 4 bases from J, leaving 23 bases between. The CDR3 runs 16 residues. CDR3 sequence (DNA): TGCAGCGTTAGTCTAGTGCCAGGCCCCGATAGCACTGAAGCTTTCTTT. Its translation is CSVSLVPGPDSTEAFF.

V is TRBV5-6 and J is TRBJ2-5; D remains unclear. CDR3 length: 14 amino acids. Trimming shortened V by 0 bases and J by 1 base, and 7 bases separated the two germline ends. CDR1 is SGHDT, CDR2 YYEEEE, per germline. In DNA form, the CDR3 reads TGTGCCAGCAGCTTGGTTAGCAGCCAAGAGACCCAGTACTTC. It codes for CASSLVSSQETQYF.

The chain carries TRBV5-1 and TRBJ2-5, with D tentatively TRBD1 (7 bases). V shed 1 base and J shed 4 bases, with 23 bases lying between them. CDR3 length: 18 residues. Germline CDR1 reads SGHRS; CDR2 reads YFSETQ. The CDR3 loop reads CASSLWGRDSIVAETQYF. The CDR3 DNA reads TGCGCCAGCAGCTTGTGGGGGCGGGACAGCATCGTCGCAGAGACCCAGTACTTC.

This sequence joins TRBV11-2 and TRBJ2-7; D might be TRBD2 (5 bases). Trimming removed 5 bases from V and 2 bases from J, with 25 bases in between. Germline loops: CDR1 SGHAT, CDR2 FQNNGV. This CDR3 spans 18 amino acids. CDR3 in amino acids: CASSPISRERSTPYEQYF. CDR3 in DNA: TGTGCCAGCAGCCCCATATCGAGGGAGCGGAGCACCCCCTACGAGCAGTACTTC.

The chain employs TRBV5-4 and TRBJ2-2; D gene uncertain. This CDR3 comprises 14 residues. Per germline, CDR1 SGHNT and CDR2 YYREEE (reference sequence). Deletions cut 2 bases from V and 3 bases from J, with 8 bases between. The DNA of the CDR3 is TGTGCCAGCAGCTTAGACCAGCACACCGGGGAGCTGTTTTTT. Protein: CASSLDQHTGELFF. The full variable domain, its missing parts supplied by reference TRBV5-4 and TRBJ2-2, is ETGVTQSPTHLIKTRGQQVTLRCSSQSGHNTVSWYQQALGQGPQFIFQYYREEENGRGNFPPRFSGLQFPNYSSELNVNALELDDSALYLCASSLDQHTGELFFGEGSRLTVL.

This sequence joins TRBV9 and TRBJ2-5; 12 bases fit TRBD2. The CDR3 runs 14 residues. V was clipped by 3 bases and J by 5 bases; unmatched bases: 2. CDR1 and CDR2 (germline): SGDLS, YYNGEE. DNA of the CDR3: TGTGCCAGCAGCGGGACTAGCGGGGTCGAGACCCAGTACTTC. Encoded protein: CASSGTSGVETQYF.

The chain uses TRBV29-1 and TRBJ1-1, with a possible D match to TRBD1 (5 bases). There are 15 residues in the CDR3. CDR1 is SQVTM and CDR2 is ANQGSEA in the germline V gene. V was shortened by 4 bases and J by 6 bases, with 21 bases between the two germline ends. The CDR3 DNA is TGCAGCGTTGGTGGGGGGGATGCTCGGCCCTCTGAAGCTTTCTTT. Amino acids: CSVGGGDARPSEAFF.

This chain links TRBV10-3 with TRBJ2-7; TRBD1 agrees at 8 bases. The junction had 10 bases not matched to a gene; V was cut back by 6 bases and J by 6 bases. This CDR3 is 14 amino acids long. CDR1 and CDR2 (germline): ENHRY, SYGVKD. The CDR3 loop is CAISPGTGPSEQYF. In DNA form, the CDR3 reads TGTGCCATCAGCCCCGGGACAGGACCATCCGAGCAGTACTTC.

This chain's CDR3 is CASSAGTVGETQYF. The CDR3 DNA is TGTGCCAGCAGCGCCGGGACCGTCGGGGAGACCCAGTACTTC. The chain uses TRBV9 and TRBJ2-5; either TRBD1 or TRBD2 may supply D (5 bases each). CDR1 is SGDLS and CDR2 is YYNGEE in the germline V gene. V was trimmed by 3 bases and J by 5 bases, leaving 14 bases between them. The CDR3 length is 14 residues.

This clone occurred a few times. The rearrangement joins TRBV19 to TRBJ2-7; no definite D call. Germline CDR1 reads LNHDA; CDR2 reads SQIVND (reference sequence). This CDR3 comprises 14 residues. Trimming cost V 0 bases and J 2 bases, with 8 bases left between them. The CDR3 bases are TGTGCCAGTAGTATAGACAGTTCAACCTACGAGCAGTACTTC. Translated, it gives CASSIDSSTYEQYF.

V is TRBV11-2 and J is TRBJ1-4, with a weak D call TRBD1 (6 bases). Trimming shortened V by 8 bases and J by 4 bases, and 14 bases separated the two germline ends. From germline, CDR1 is SGHAT and CDR2 FQNNGV. The CDR3 spans 14 residues. The CDR3 region is CASGLQGRNEKLFF. The DNA of the CDR3 is TGTGCCAGCGGATTACAGGGCCGTAATGAAAAACTGTTTTTT.

The chain uses TRBV7-2 and TRBJ2-7; either TRBD1 or TRBD2 may fit D (5 bases each). CDR3 length: 13 amino acids. The V end lost 5 bases, the J end lost 12 bases, and 20 bases lay between the germline ends. Germline V gives CDR1 SGHTA, CDR2 FQGNSA. The CDR3 DNA reads TGTGCCAGCAGCCTCGACGGGACCGCCGATGCGTACTTC. It translates to CASSLDGTADAYF.

The J gene is TRBJ2-7, the V gene TRBV10-3, with D tentatively TRBD2 (5 bases). The germline gives CDR1 ENHRY, CDR2 SYGVKD. The CDR3 length is 17 residues. The ends were cut back, 10 bases at V and 0 bases at J, with 25 bases in the middle. As DNA, the CDR3 is TGTGCCACCCGGCCAGGCTTGCTTAGCGAGAGCTCCTACGAGCAGTACTTC. Amino acids: CATRPGLLSESSYEQYF.